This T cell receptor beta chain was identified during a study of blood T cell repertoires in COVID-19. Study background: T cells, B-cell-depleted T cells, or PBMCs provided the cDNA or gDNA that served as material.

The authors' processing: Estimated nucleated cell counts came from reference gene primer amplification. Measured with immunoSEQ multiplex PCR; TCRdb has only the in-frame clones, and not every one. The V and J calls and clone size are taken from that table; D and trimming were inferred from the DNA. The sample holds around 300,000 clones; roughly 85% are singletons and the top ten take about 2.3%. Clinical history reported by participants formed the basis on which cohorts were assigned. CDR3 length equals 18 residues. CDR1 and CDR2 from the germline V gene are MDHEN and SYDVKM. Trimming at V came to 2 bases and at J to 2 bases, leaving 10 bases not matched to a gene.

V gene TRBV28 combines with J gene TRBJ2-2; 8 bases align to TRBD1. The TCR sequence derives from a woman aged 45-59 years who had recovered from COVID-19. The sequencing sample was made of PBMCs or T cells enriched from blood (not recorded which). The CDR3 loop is CASSLPHQTGANTGELFF. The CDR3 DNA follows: TGTGCCAGCAGTTTACCCCATCAGACAGGGGCTAACACCGGGGAGCTGTTTTTT.